These 20 T cell receptor beta chains originate from one sample sequenced in a study of blood T cell repertoires in COVID-19. Sequencing used immunoSEQ multiplex PCR; TCRdb keeps in-frame clones, though not all of them. There are under 200,000 clones in the sample; about 88% occur only once, and 4.5% to 5% lies in the top ten. Material: peripheral blood. The source of these receptors is a woman older than 75 with acute or convalescent COVID-19.

The chain combines TRBV27 with TRBJ2-7, with TRBD1 matching over 9 bases. Germline trimming cut 3 bases from V and 3 bases from J; bases unmatched to any gene: 9. CDR1 is MNHEY, CDR2 SMNVEV, per germline (reference sequence). The CDR3 is 16 amino acids. CDR3 loop: CASSFYTGGGGYEQYF. The DNA of the CDR3 is TGTGCCAGCAGTTTTTATACAGGGGGCGGCGGCTACGAGCAGTACTTC.

The V gene is TRBV29-1, the J gene TRBJ2-3; 7 bases agree with TRBD2. V trimming: 7 bases; J trimming: 1 base; junction bases outside the gene matches: 8. The germline CDR1 and CDR2 sequences are SQVTM and ANQGSEA. CDR3 size: 14 residues. CDR3 bases: TGCAGCGGCGGGAGACTCTGGGGCACAGATACGCAGTATTTT. Its protein product is CSGGRLWGTDTQYF.

Turning to this clone: Other DNA sequences of this sample code for an identical CDR3. This CDR3 reads CASSYGTGTYEQYF. The CDR3 nucleotides read TGTGCCAGCAGTTACGGCACAGGTACCTACGAGCAGTACTTC. The chain has TRBV6-5 and TRBJ2-7; TRBD1 is a possible D gene (5 bases). This CDR3 region has 14 residues. Germline V CDR1 and CDR2: MNHEY, SVGAGI. Trimming took off 2 bases at V and 2 bases at J, with 10 bases between the two ends.

The CDR3 nucleotides read TGTGCCAGCAGCTTAGACAGGTTGGGCGAGCAGTACTTC. Amino acids: CASSLDRLGEQYF. The chain links TRBV11-2 to TRBJ2-7; D is unclear. The V end lost 0 bases, the J end lost 6 bases, and 9 bases lay between the germline ends. The CDR3 contains 13 residues. Germline V gene sequence: CDR1 SGHAT, CDR2 FQNNGV.

The chain carries TRBV10-3 and TRBJ1-1, with TRBD1 matching over 12 bases. CDR3 length equals 15 residues. Per germline, CDR1 ENHRY and CDR2 SYGVKD. After removal of 7 bases from V and 4 bases from J, the junction contained 7 bases not matched to a gene. The CDR3 spells CAITRDRGQITEAFF. The CDR3 bases are TGTGCCATCACCCGGGACAGGGGGCAGATCACTGAAGCTTTCTTT.

The genes are TRBV28 and TRBJ2-3, with 7 bases lining up with TRBD2. The CDR3 loop spans 16 amino acids. Germline CDR1 MDHEN, CDR2 SYDVKM. With 4 bases clipped from V and 2 bases from J, the junction kept 9 bases outside the gene matches. CDR3 protein: CASSSKRGTYTDTQYF. The CDR3 coding sequence is TGTGCCAGCAGTTCCAAGCGGGGTACCTACACAGATACGCAGTATTTT. Drawing the rest from reference TRBV28 and TRBJ2-3, the complete variable domain is DVKVTQSSRYLVKRTGEKVFLECVQDMDHENMFWYRQDPGLGLRLIYFSYDVKMKEKGDIPEGYSVSREKKERFSLILESASTNQTSMYLCASSSKRGTYTDTQYFGPGTRLTVL.

This chain connects TRBV25-1 to TRBJ2-3, with 8 positions matching TRBD2. The CDR3 consists of 16 residues. With 3 bases clipped from V and 0 bases from J, the junction kept 5 bases outside the gene matches. In germline, CDR1 is MGHDK, CDR2 SYGVNS. The CDR3 loop is CASSDWPSGSTDTQYF. The CDR3, as DNA: TGTGCCAGCAGTGACTGGCCTAGCGGGAGCACAGATACGCAGTATTTT.

V is TRBV9 and J is TRBJ2-7; 7 bases fit TRBD1. Germline trimming cut 3 bases from V and 5 bases from J; bases unmatched to any gene: 5. The CDR3 spans 13 residues. CDR1 SGDLS and CDR2 YYNGEE come from the germline V gene. The CDR3 protein is CASSARTGDEQYF. The CDR3 coding sequence is TGTGCCAGCAGCGCCCGGACAGGTGACGAGCAGTACTTC.

This clone was found a few times. For the CDR3, the DNA is TGCGCCAGCAGCTTGGGTACGGGGTTGCGGCAGCCCCAGCATTTT. Translating it yields CASSLGTGLRQPQHF. V is TRBV5-1 and J is TRBJ1-5; D is unclear. The CDR3 has 15 amino acids. Trimming left V 0 bases short and J 7 bases short, with 14 bases between. From germline, CDR1 is SGHRS and CDR2 YFSETQ.

V usage is TRBV7-2 and J usage is TRBJ1-6; no definite D call. V was pared by 1 base and J by 6 bases, with 10 bases between. Germline CDR1 and CDR2: SGHTA and FQGNSA. This CDR3 comprises 15 residues. The CDR3 sequence: CASSLGGLINSPLHF. The CDR3 DNA follows: TGTGCCAGCAGCTTAGGAGGACTGATTAATTCACCCCTCCACTTT.

The chain joins TRBV6-5 to TRBJ2-2; maybe TRBD2 (6 bases). The germline gives CDR1 MNHEY, CDR2 SVGAGI. V was cut by 7 bases and J by 6 bases, with 12 bases left in between. This CDR3 is 13 amino acids long. For the CDR3, the DNA is TGTGCCAGCACCCCTTGGGGGGCCGGGGAGCTGTTTTTT. Translated, it gives CASTPWGAGELFF.

V is TRBV19 and J is TRBJ2-1, with 10 positions matching TRBD2. V lost 6 bases to trimming and J lost 3 bases; unmatched junction nucleotides: 8. The CDR3 runs to 16 residues. Germline loops: CDR1 LNHDA, CDR2 SQIVND (reference sequence). Here the CDR3 DNA reads TGTGCCAGTAGACTACAGCGGGAGGGGCACTACAATGAGCAGTTCTTC. Translated, it gives CASRLQREGHYNEQFF.

The count of this clone is one. This chain connects TRBV29-1 to TRBJ2-7; D is uncertain. V lost 0 bases and J 7 bases, leaving 13 bases between the germline ends. Germline values: CDR1 SQVTM, CDR2 ANQGSEA. The CDR3 consists of 13 residues. CDR3 amino acids: CSVEDPGYGEQYF. In DNA, the CDR3 is TGCAGCGTTGAAGATCCCGGGTACGGGGAGCAGTACTTC.

The genes are TRBV2 and TRBJ2-5, with 7 bases identical to TRBD1. Trimming at V came to 9 bases and at J to 5 bases, leaving 9 bases not matched to a gene. Looked up from germline, CDR1 is SNHLY and CDR2 is FYNNEI. CDR3 length equals 13 residues. The CDR3 bases are TGTGCCAGTACCGGGACAGACAGGGAGACCCAGTACTTC. Amino acids: CASTGTDRETQYF.

The chain employs TRBV4-2 and TRBJ1-2; weak D call: TRBD1 (6 bases). The germline V gene has CDR1 LGHNA and CDR2 YNFKEQ. The CDR3 spans 21 residues. Deletions cut 0 bases from V and 0 bases from J, with 26 bases between. For the CDR3, the DNA is TGTGCCAGCAGCCAAGAAAGGGGGTACGGGGAAAGACGTCGGTCTAACTATGGCTACACCTTC. Translating gives CASSQERGYGERRRSNYGYTF.

V usage is TRBV25-1 and J usage is TRBJ1-1; tentative D call: TRBD1 (5 bases). Germline CDR1 reads MGHDK; CDR2 reads SYGVNS. V was pared by 5 bases and J by 4 bases, with 17 bases between. This CDR3 contains 15 residues. CDR3 in amino acids: CASSKVGLGGTEAFF. The CDR3, as DNA: TGTGCCAGCAGTAAAGTTGGACTGGGGGGCACTGAAGCTTTCTTT.

This sequence joins TRBV11-2 and TRBJ2-3, with a tentative D call TRBD1 (6 bases). Trimming took off 5 bases at V and 1 base at J, with 10 bases between the two ends. There are 14 residues in the CDR3. Germline loops: CDR1 SGHAT, CDR2 FQNNGV. The chain's CDR3 is CASSPNRGTDTQYF. CDR3 in DNA: TGTGCCAGCAGCCCGAACAGGGGCACAGATACGCAGTATTTT.

This rearrangement joins TRBV19 to TRBJ2-3; D perhaps matches TRBD1 (6 bases). Germline CDR1 is LNHDA and CDR2 is SQIVND (reference sequence). With 6 bases removed from V and 4 bases from J, the gap between germline ends came to 8 bases. The length of the CDR3 is 12 residues. The CDR3 bases are TGTGCCAGTAGGAACAGGGCAGATACGCAGTATTTT. Its protein product is CASRNRADTQYF.

This clone appeared a few times. The J gene is TRBJ1-3, the V gene TRBV5-1, with D possibly matching TRBD1 (5 bases). This CDR3 contains 15 residues. V was cut by 3 bases and J by 4 bases, with 14 bases left in between. The germline gives CDR1 SGHRS, CDR2 YFSETQ. Here the CDR3 DNA reads TGCGCCAGCAGCTCAAGCGGGACCTTAGGAAACACCATATATTTT. Translated: CASSSSGTLGNTIYF.

CDR3 in DNA: TGTGCCAGCAGTTACACCGGGGCTGGAAACACCATATATTTT. Protein product: CASSYTGAGNTIYF. The V gene is TRBV6-5, the J gene TRBJ1-3; D is uncertain. Germline CDR1 reads MNHEY; CDR2 reads SVGAGI. There are 14 residues in the CDR3. Between the trimmed V and J ends, which lost 2 bases and 2 bases, there was a span of 7 bases.